Listed here are 18 T cell receptor beta chains from one sample, sequenced in a study of blood T cells in healthy people across ages. A second 7 to 11 cycle PCR used barcoded and J-beta primers. One entry per CDR3 protein results from TCRdb running MiXCR on the 5' RACE reads. This table has 600,000 or so distinct CDR3 sequences, around 20% appearing once. Sequenced: blood. These receptors came from a man aged 65 to 85 in good health.

The sample holds a few counts of this clonotype. The chain is built from TRBV3-1 and TRBJ2-7; no definite D call. The CDR3 runs 13 residues. The V gene lost 0 bases and the J gene lost 9 bases, with 12 bases spanning the gap. CDR1 LGHDT and CDR2 YNNKEL come from the germline V gene (reference sequence). In DNA form, the CDR3 reads TGTGCCAGCAGCCAAGACGACGGCGCATGGCAGTACTTC. Its protein product is CASSQDDGAWQYF.

This clonotype was counted only a few times. This chain joins TRBV6-1 and TRBJ2-5; D tentatively reads TRBD1 or TRBD2 (5 bases each). The germline CDR1 and CDR2 sequences are MNHNS and SASEGT. The CDR3 length is 12 residues. The V and J ends lost 2 bases and 10 bases respectively, with 11 bases between them. CDR3 DNA sequence: TGTGCCAGCAGTGAAACCCTTGGGGGCCAGTACTTC. It is translated as CASSETLGGQYF.

This clonotype was counted only a few times. The V call is TRBV7-8, the J call TRBJ1-5; possibly TRBD1 for D (6 bases). Germline V gene data show CDR1 as SGHVS and CDR2 as FQNEAQ. CDR3 length: 16 amino acids. The germline V and J ends were trimmed by 5 bases and 2 bases, with 16 bases remaining between them. The CDR3 DNA reads TGTGCCAGCAGCACCCGGGACACCATTGGCAATCAGCCCCAGCATTTT. This sequence encodes CASSTRDTIGNQPQHF. The full variable domain, with the rest looked up from reference TRBV7-8 and TRBJ1-5, is GAGVSQSPRYKVAKRGQDVALRCDPISGHVSLFWYQQALGQGPEFLTYFQNEAQLDKSGLPSDRFFAERPEGSVSTLKIQRTQQEDSAVYLCASSTRDTIGNQPQHFGDGTRLSIL.

The V and J genes are TRBV7-2 and TRBJ2-7; TRBD2 might be the D (5 bases). Trimming removed 8 bases at V and 5 bases at J, with 16 bases between. Germline V lookup: CDR1 SGHTA, CDR2 FQGNSA. The CDR3 totals 13 residues. CDR3 region: CASGSLSLNEQYF. CDR3 in DNA: TGTGCCAGCGGGAGCTTGTCGTTGAACGAGCAGTACTTC.

This clonotype has just a few counts. The CDR3 DNA reads TGCAGTGCTAGAGATCAAGGGCAACCTACCCATGAGCAGTTCTTC. As protein: CSARDQGQPTHEQFF. The chain couples TRBV20-1 to TRBJ2-1, with no clear D. The V gene lost 0 bases and the J gene lost 8 bases, with 17 bases spanning the gap. Per the germline V gene, CDR1 is DFQATT and CDR2 is SNEGSKA (reference sequence). CDR3 length: 15 amino acids.

This clonotype has more than one count but fewer than ten. V usage is TRBV6-1 and J usage is TRBJ2-5; a possible D gene is TRBD2 (5 bases). The DNA end lines up better with TRBJ2-7; the J call may be wrong. Germline V lookup: CDR1 MNHNS, CDR2 SASEGT. The CDR3 extends over 13 amino acids. The CDR3 sequence is CASKRVPRSEQYF. As DNA, the CDR3 is TGTGCCAGCAAGAGGGTTCCACGCTCCGAGCAGTACTTC.

This clonotype has just a few counts. The V and J genes are TRBV5-5 and TRBJ2-1; perhaps TRBD1 as D (6 bases). The V gene lost 3 bases and the J gene lost 5 bases, with 15 bases spanning the gap. The CDR3 totals 15 residues. Per the germline V gene, CDR1 is SGHKS and CDR2 is YYEKEE (reference sequence). The CDR3 here is CASSSLQGKDNEQFF. Written as DNA, the CDR3 is TGTGCCAGCAGCTCACTTCAGGGGAAGGACAATGAGCAGTTCTTC.

This clonotype was seen more than once but under ten times. The chain couples TRBV7-2 to TRBJ1-4; D unresolved. The V end was cut by 1 base, the J end by 8 bases, with 8 bases between. Per the germline V gene, CDR1 is SGHTA and CDR2 is FQGNSA. The CDR3 length is 13 residues. The DNA of the CDR3 is TGTGCCAGCAGCTTAGTTATCGGGGAAAAACTGTTTTTT. Amino acids: CASSLVIGEKLFF.

This sequence joins TRBV2 and TRBJ1-2, with TRBD1 identical over 8 bases. From germline, CDR1 is SNHLY and CDR2 FYNNEI. The CDR3 runs 15 residues. V was pared by 3 bases and J by 4 bases, with 7 bases of the junction left unmatched. In DNA form, the CDR3 reads TGTGCCAGCAGTGATAACAGGGGGACTGGCTATGGCTACACCTTC. This sequence encodes CASSDNRGTGYGYTF. The full variable domain, rest sourced from reference TRBV2 and TRBJ1-2, is EPEVTQTPSHQVTQMGQEVILRCVPISNHLYFYWYRQILGQKVEFLVSFYNNEISEKSEIFDDQFSVERPDGSNFTLKIRSTKLEDSAMYFCASSDNRGTGYGYTFGSGTRLTVV.

In its sample, this clonotype was seen many times. The chain uses TRBV2 and TRBJ1-4; D is perhaps TRBD1 (6 bases). Deletions cut 5 bases from V and 7 bases from J, with 14 bases between. CDR3 size: 14 residues. The V gene's germline CDR1 is SNHLY and CDR2 FYNNEI. CDR3 protein: CASSPDRKVEKLFF. DNA of the CDR3: TGTGCCAGCAGTCCCGACAGGAAAGTTGAAAAACTGTTTTTT.

This clonotype showed up just a few times. The J gene is TRBJ2-1, the V gene TRBV20-1; 7 bases are shared with TRBD2. The CDR3 has 15 residues. The trim removed 6 bases at V and 0 bases at J, leaving 8 bases unmatched. The V gene's germline CDR1 is DFQATT and CDR2 SNEGSKA (reference sequence). DNA of the CDR3: TGCAGTGCGCTTAGCGGGCCAAGCTCCTACAATGAGCAGTTCTTC. Protein product: CSALSGPSSYNEQFF.

In the case of this clonotype: One end of the junction is discordant with germline, which a read error may explain. This chain uses TRBV20-1 with TRBJ1-4; D remains unclear. The germline V gene has CDR1 DFQATT and CDR2 SNEGSKA (reference sequence). The CDR3 is made up of 15 amino acids. The CDR3 loop reads CSARDPTGEGEKLFF. Written as DNA, the CDR3 is TGCAGTGCCAGAGACCCGACGGGAGAAGGGGAAAAACTGTTTTTT.

The chain links TRBV5-1 to TRBJ2-5; the match to TRBD1 covers 7 bases. Germline V gene sequence: CDR1 SGHRS, CDR2 YFSETQ. V dropped 4 bases and J dropped 0; count of bases not matched to a gene: 6. The CDR3 has 15 residues. The CDR3 DNA is TGCGCCAGCAGCGCCGGACAGGCGAACCAAGAGACCCAGTACTTC. This gives the protein CASSAGQANQETQYF.

The chain links TRBV5-8 to TRBJ2-3; D uncertain. CDR1 and CDR2 (germline): SGHTS, YDEGEE. CDR3 length: 14 amino acids. The V end was cut by 0 bases, the J end by 3 bases, with 8 bases between. Here the CDR3 DNA reads TGTGCCAGCAGCTTGGGGGCCGCGACAGATACGCAGTATTTT. Translation gives CASSLGAATDTQYF.

The chain links TRBV28 to TRBJ2-5; D is possibly TRBD2 (6 bases). V gave up 6 bases and J gave up 2 bases, with 13 bases separating them. The CDR3 has 14 amino acids. Germline CDR1 reads MDHEN; CDR2 reads SYDVKM. CDR3 in DNA: TGTGCCAGCAGCGCCCCGGGGGAACAAGAGACCCAGTACTTC. Amino acid sequence: CASSAPGEQETQYF. The variable domain in full, completed from reference TRBV28 and TRBJ2-5, reads DVKVTQSSRYLVKRTGEKVFLECVQDMDHENMFWYRQDPGLGLRLIYFSYDVKMKEKGDIPEGYSVSREKKERFSLILESASTNQTSMYLCASSAPGEQETQYFGPGTRLLVL.

This chain uses TRBV7-2 with TRBJ2-5; D remains ambiguous. Germline loops: CDR1 SGHTA, CDR2 FQGNSA. V was clipped by 0 bases and J by 6 bases, with 8 bases between them. The CDR3 runs 13 residues. In nucleotides, the CDR3 is TGTGCCAGCAGCTTAGCGGGTATTCAGACCCAGTACTTC. Translation gives CASSLAGIQTQYF. Full variable domain (missing parts from reference TRBV7-2 and TRBJ2-5): GAGVSQSPSNKVTEKGKDVELRCDPISGHTALYWYRQSLGQGLEFLIYFQGNSAPDKSGLPSDRFSAERTGGSVSTLTIQRTQQEDSAVYLCASSLAGIQTQYFGPGTRLLVL.

Only a few counts were recorded for this clonotype. This rearrangement joins TRBV9 to TRBJ1-5, with unresolved D. CDR1 SGDLS and CDR2 YYNGEE come from the germline V gene. V was cut by 2 bases and J by 12 bases, with 18 bases left in between. The CDR3 is 14 amino acids. The CDR3 spells CASSVGQDLQDQHF. CDR3 DNA: TGTGCCAGCAGCGTGGGCCAGGACCTCCAGGACCAGCATTTT.

The genes are TRBV6-6 and TRBJ1-1; TRBD1 aligns across 7 bases. The CDR3 covers 14 residues. Germline CDR1 MNHNY, CDR2 SVGAGI (reference sequence). The V and J ends lost 3 bases and 1 base, in that order; junction bases with no gene match: 2. The CDR3 DNA follows: TGTGCCAGCAGTTATACAGGGGCGAACACTGAAGCTTTCTTT. Translating it yields CASSYTGANTEAFF.